One sample yielded the 11 T cell receptor beta chains listed below, sequenced in a study of T-cell memory formation after mild COVID-19. TCRdb analysed the 5' RACE reads with MiXCR anew, one entry per CDR3 protein. Here the sample spans about 250,000 distinct CDR3 sequences, 15% being singletons. What was sequenced was PBMCs or a T cell subset sorted from them (not recorded which). The receptors derive from an adult woman who had mild COVID-19 (a few samples of this study predate the infection). Cell type and time point are not known.

The table lists this clonotype with a few counts. The V and J genes are TRBV15 and TRBJ1-3; TRBD1 might be the D (6 bases). The CDR3 loop spans 16 amino acids. Per germline, CDR1 LNHNV and CDR2 YYDKDF (reference sequence). With 3 bases removed from V and 0 bases from J, the gap between germline ends came to 12 bases. The CDR3 DNA reads TGTGCCACCAGCAGGGACAGAGCCCCCTCTGGAAACACCATATATTTT. It is translated as CATSRDRAPSGNTIYF.

This clonotype was picked up many times. V is TRBV9 and J is TRBJ2-5; D is possibly TRBD1 or TRBD2 (5 bases each). CDR1 is SGDLS and CDR2 is YYNGEE in the germline V gene. The CDR3 runs 15 residues. Trimming cost V 4 bases and J 5 bases, with 18 bases left between them. CDR3 coding DNA: TGTGCCAGCAGCCTCGGGACGGTTACGGGGGAGACCCAGTACTTC. Translating gives CASSLGTVTGETQYF.

The CDR3 DNA is TGTGCCAGCAGTACTTCACCTAGCGGGGGCCCGGGGGAGCAGTTCTTC. Protein sequence: CASSTSPSGGPGEQFF. The chain uses TRBV13 and TRBJ2-1, with TRBD2 matching 10 bases. The CDR3 totals 16 residues. Trimming took 6 bases from V and 10 from J; bases not matched to a gene: 15. Germline V gene lookup returns CDR1 PRHDT and CDR2 FYEKMQ (reference sequence). Full variable domain (missing parts from reference TRBV13 and TRBJ2-1): AAGVIQSPRHLIKEKRETATLKCYPIPRHDTVYWYQQGPGQDPQFLISFYEKMQSDKGSIPDRFSAQQFSDYHSELNMSSLELGDSALYFCASSTSPSGGPGEQFFGPGTRLTVL.

This clonotype has only a few counts. This rearrangement joins TRBV9 to TRBJ2-3; no definite D call. Trimming cost V 0 bases and J 1 base, with 12 bases left between them. The germline gives CDR1 SGDLS, CDR2 YYNGEE. The CDR3 consists of 16 residues. The CDR3 DNA follows: TGTGCCAGCAGCGTAGGTGGCAACCCCCGCACAGATACGCAGTATTTT. Residues: CASSVGGNPRTDTQYF.

This clonotype was observed a handful of times. This chain links TRBV6-2 or TRBV6-3 with TRBJ2-1, with TRBD2 as a possible D gene (5 bases). The germline CDR1 and CDR2 sequences are MNHEY and SVGEGT. V was trimmed by 0 bases and J by 9 bases, leaving 6 bases between them. This CDR3 region has 12 residues. The DNA for the CDR3 is TGTGCCAGCAGTTACTCGGGGAGTGAGCAGTTCTTC. This sequence encodes CASSYSGSEQFF.

V and J are TRBV7-3 and TRBJ2-6; TRBD1 matches at 10 bases. The germline CDR1 and CDR2 sequences are SGHTA and FQGTGA. This CDR3 is 17 amino acids long. The V gene end was trimmed by 8 bases and the J gene end by 0 bases; junction bases not matched to a gene: 7. The DNA for the CDR3 is TGTGCCAGCTCGCGGGGACAGGGGTTCTCTGGGGCCAACGTCCTGACTTTC. This sequence encodes CASSRGQGFSGANVLTF. Complete variable domain (other parts from reference TRBV7-3 and TRBJ2-6): GAGVSQTPSNKVTEKGKYVELRCDPISGHTALYWYRQSLGQGPEFLIYFQGTGAADDSGLPNDRFFAVRPEGSVSTLKIQRTERGDSAVYLCASSRGQGFSGANVLTFGAGSRLTVL.

This clonotype was seen ten or more times. The chain combines TRBV7-9 with TRBJ2-1; TRBD2 matches at 8 bases. This CDR3 contains 15 residues. CDR1 and CDR2 (germline): SEHNR, FQNEAQ (reference sequence). V was pared by 7 bases and J by 8 bases, with 13 bases of the junction left unmatched. In DNA, the CDR3 is TGTGCCAGCATCCTGACCGGGACTAGTCGGGATGAGCAGTTCTTC. Encoded protein: CASILTGTSRDEQFF. Combining the CDR3 with reference TRBV7-9 and TRBJ2-1 gives the whole variable domain DTGVSQNPRHKITKRGQNVTFRCDPISEHNRLYWYRQTLGQGPEFLTYFQNEAQLEKSRLLSDRFSAERPKGSFSTLEIQRTEQGDSAMYLCASILTGTSRDEQFFGPGTRLTVL.

This clonotype was recorded at least ten times. V and J are TRBV15 and TRBJ2-7, with 8 bases fitting TRBD2. In germline, CDR1 is LNHNV, CDR2 YYDKDF (reference sequence). The CDR3 runs to 15 residues. V gave up 0 bases and J gave up 4 bases; unmatched junction bases: 5. Here the CDR3 reads CATSREAGAGYEQYF. CDR3 DNA sequence: TGTGCCACCAGCAGAGAAGCGGGAGCAGGGTACGAGCAGTACTTC.

This clonotype was detected only a few times. This chain uses TRBV30 with TRBJ2-2; 12 bases match TRBD2. The CDR3 has 16 amino acids. Germline V lookup: CDR1 GTSNPN, CDR2 SVGIG (reference sequence). The V gene end was trimmed by 1 base and the J gene end by 1 base; junction bases not matched to a gene: 1. The CDR3 loop reads CAWSASGRVNTGELFF. Written as DNA, the CDR3 is TGTGCCTGGAGTGCTAGCGGGAGGGTGAACACCGGGGAGCTGTTTTTT.

The count of this clonotype is one. The chain carries TRBV7-2 and TRBJ2-7, with D tentatively TRBD2 (5 bases). The ends were cut back, 1 base at V and 3 bases at J, with 13 bases in the middle. In germline, CDR1 is SGHTA, CDR2 FQGNSA. This CDR3 has 15 residues. CDR3 residues: CASSLVAGRLYEQYF. DNA of the CDR3: TGTGCCAGCAGCTTAGTGGCGGGCCGACTCTACGAGCAGTACTTC.

The chain has TRBV5-1 and TRBJ1-2; 8 nucleotides agree with TRBD1. This CDR3 comprises 14 residues. The V gene's germline CDR1 is SGHRS and CDR2 YFSETQ. V gave up 0 bases and J gave up 6 bases; unmatched junction bases: 4. This chain's CDR3 is CASSLGQGRDGYTF. CDR3 DNA: TGCGCCAGCAGCTTGGGACAGGGGAGGGATGGCTACACCTTC.